The rows below give T cell receptor beta chains drawn from one sample of a study of blood T cell repertoires in COVID-19. TCRdb's table, derived via immunoSEQ multiplex PCR, lists solely in-frame clones and lacks some. The sample lists 310,000 or so clones; approximately 90% were seen once. Sequences were obtained from PBMCs or T cells enriched from blood (not recorded which). The source of these receptors is a woman younger than 45 who had recovered from COVID-19. CDR3s include the opening cysteine and the closing phenylalanine or tryptophan. The D gene is left open where the match is weak. The listing skips clone size in some rows; elsewhere it reads once, few, many or a size class.

j_gene	d_gene	v_gene	abundance	CDR3nt	CDR3aa
TRBJ2-7	-	TRBV27	-	TGTGCCAGCAGTGCTGCAGGGTGGGTCCACGAGCAGTACTTC	CASSAAGWVHEQYF
TRBJ1-2	-	TRBV27	-	TGTGCCAGCAGTTCACGGGATTACTATGGCTACACCTTC	CASSSRDYYGYTF
TRBJ1-4	-	TRBV30	once	TGTGCCTGGAGTAAACAGGTGCCTAATGAAAAACTGTTTTTT	CAWSKQVPNEKLFF
TRBJ1-1	-	TRBV18	-	TGTGCCAGCTCACCAACACAGCTGAACACTGAAGCTTTCTTT	CASSPTQLNTEAFF
TRBJ2-3	TRBD2	TRBV9	-	TGTGCCAGCAGCCCCGAGGGACTAGCGGGGGAGGATACGCAGTATTTT	CASSPEGLAGEDTQYF
TRBJ1-3	-	TRBV7-9	-	TGTGCCAGCAGCTTAGAGAGGGTCTCTGGAAACACCATATATTTT	CASSLERVSGNTIYF
TRBJ1-2	TRBD1	TRBV15	-	TGTGCCACCAGCAAGGGGGCGTCTGGCTACACCTTC	CATSKGASGYTF
TRBJ2-7	-	TRBV5-1	-	TGCGCCAGCAGCCCTACAGGGCGCTACGAGCAGTACTTC	CASSPTGRYEQYF
TRBJ2-7	-	TRBV5-1	-	TGCGCCAGCAGCTGGGACTTCTACGAGCAGTACTTC	CASSWDFYEQYF
TRBJ1-1	-	TRBV9	few	TGTGCCAGCAGCGTATCGGGGATGAACACTGAAGCTTTCTTT	CASSVSGMNTEAFF
TRBJ1-1	-	TRBV5-1	-	TGCGCCAGCAGCCGAGAGGGAAGGACGGGTCATGGAGCTTTCTTT	CASSREGRTGHGAFF
TRBJ2-5	TRBD1	TRBV11-2	-	TGTGCCAGCAGCCGAGACAGGGTTGAGACCCAGTACTTC	CASSRDRVETQYF
TRBJ1-2	TRBD1	TRBV30	-	TGTGCCTGGAGTGTAGGCAGGGGGGATTTAGCTAACTATGGCTACACCTTC	CAWSVGRGDLANYGYTF
TRBJ1-6	-	TRBV7-9	-	TGTGCCAGCAGCAGATTGTCCGGCGGATCTAGAAATTCACCCCTCCACTTT	CASSRLSGGSRNSPLHF
TRBJ1-2	-	TRBV5-1	-	TGCGCCAGCAGCTTGGGCGGCCCTCCTAACTATGGCTACACCTTC	CASSLGGPPNYGYTF
TRBJ1-2	-	TRBV7-3	-	TGTGCCAGCAGCCCGAGTCCAGGGGATGGCTACACCTTC	CASSPSPGDGYTF
TRBJ1-2	-	TRBV25-1	-	TGTGCCAGCAGTGGTATCTTCGGGGGCTACACCTTC	CASSGIFGGYTF
TRBJ2-7	-	TRBV2	-	TGTGCCAGCAGTGACGTGGCTAGCACAGACGAGCAGTACTTC	CASSDVASTDEQYF
TRBJ1-1	TRBD1	TRBV6-5	-	TGTGCCAGCAGTTACTCCCGGACAGGGGGCGCCTCTGAAGCTTTCTTT	CASSYSRTGGASEAFF
TRBJ1-4	TRBD1	TRBV3-1/TRBV3-2	-	TGTGCCAGCAGCCAACGGACAGGGGGCGGGGGTGAAAAACTGTTTTTT	CASSQRTGGGGEKLFF
TRBJ1-1	-	TRBV3-1/TRBV3-2	-	TGTGCCAGCAGCCGAGCCTCCACTGAAGCTTTCTTT	CASSRASTEAFF
TRBJ1-5	-	TRBV5-4	-	TGTGCCAGCAGCCCTATCCCGGGGAGCAATCAGCCCCAGCATTTT	CASSPIPGSNQPQHF
TRBJ1-2	TRBD1	TRBV18	-	TGTGCCAGCTCACCGGGACAGGGCTATGGCTACACCTTC	CASSPGQGYGYTF
TRBJ2-1	-	TRBV3-1/TRBV3-2	-	TGTGCCAGCAGCAAAGTAGCAGCCTACAATGAGCAGTTCTTC	CASSKVAAYNEQFF
TRBJ1-2	-	TRBV6-5	-	TGTGCCAGCAGTTACGGGCAGTGGTTCACCTTC	CASSYGQWFTF
TRBJ1-2	-	TRBV21-1	-	TGTGCCGCCCTCCGACACCCTTCCTATGGCTACACCTTC	CAALRHPSYGYTF
TRBJ2-7	TRBD2	TRBV9	-	TGTGCCAGCAGTCCCAGGGGACTAGTAAACTACGAGCAGTACTTC	CASSPRGLVNYEQYF
TRBJ1-4	-	TRBV19	-	TGTGCCAGTAGACCGACAGCCTCTAATGAAAAACTGTTTTTT	CASRPTASNEKLFF
TRBJ1-3	-	TRBV3-1/TRBV3-2	-	TGTGCCAGCAGCCAAGATCGTGGGCCAGGAAACACCATATATTTT	CASSQDRGPGNTIYF
TRBJ1-2	-	TRBV3-1/TRBV3-2	-	TGTGCCAGCAGCCAAGGCAGGGTGTACGGCTACACCTTC	CASSQGRVYGYTF
TRBJ1-2	TRBD1	TRBV7-6	-	TGTGCCAGCAGCCCGTCGACAGGGGAAGACTTATCAGCTAACTATGGCTACACCTTC	CASSPSTGEDLSANYGYTF
TRBJ2-7	TRBD1	TRBV19	-	TGTGCCAGCTCCCGGGACAGCACCTACGAGCAGTACTTC	CASSRDSTYEQYF
TRBJ2-1	TRBD2	TRBV19	-	TGTGCCAGTAGTTTTCGACTAGCGGGCTCCTACAATGAGCAGTTCTTC	CASSFRLAGSYNEQFF
TRBJ1-2	TRBD1	TRBV5-1	-	TGCGCCAGCAGCTGGGACAGGGGGCACCGTGGCTACACCTTC	CASSWDRGHRGYTF